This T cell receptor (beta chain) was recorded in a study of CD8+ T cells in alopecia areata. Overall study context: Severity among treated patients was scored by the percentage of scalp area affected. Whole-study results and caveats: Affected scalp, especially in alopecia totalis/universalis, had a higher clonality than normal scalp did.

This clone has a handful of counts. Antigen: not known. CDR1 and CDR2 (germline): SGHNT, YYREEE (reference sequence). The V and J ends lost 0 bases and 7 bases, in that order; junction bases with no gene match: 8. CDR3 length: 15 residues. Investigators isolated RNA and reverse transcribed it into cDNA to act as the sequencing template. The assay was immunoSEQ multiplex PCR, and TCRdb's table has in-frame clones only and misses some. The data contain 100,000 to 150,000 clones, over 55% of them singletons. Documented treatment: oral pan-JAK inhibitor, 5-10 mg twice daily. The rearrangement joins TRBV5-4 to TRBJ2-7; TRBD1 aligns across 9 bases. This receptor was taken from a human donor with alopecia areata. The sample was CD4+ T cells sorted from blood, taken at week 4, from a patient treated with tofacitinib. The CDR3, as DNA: TGTGCCAGCAGCTTGGCCGAACAGGGGGCAGGAGAGCAGTACTTC. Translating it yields CASSLAEQGAGEQYF.